The T cell receptor (beta chain) described here comes from a study of blood T cell repertoires in COVID-19. Across the whole study: The United States, Italy and Spain provided the acute and convalescent COVID-19 samples. T cells, B-cell-depleted T cells, or PBMCs provided the cDNA or gDNA that served as material.

TCRdb's copy holds only in-frame clones and misses some; the assay was immunoSEQ multiplex PCR. Among approximately 240,000 clones listed, about nine tenths were seen once. Germline V gene sequence: CDR1 GTSNPN, CDR2 SVGIG (reference sequence). There are 16 residues in the CDR3. V lost 4 bases and J 6 bases, leaving 22 bases between the germline ends. All enrollees were roughly 18 to 95 years old and from 25 or so US areas. Material for sequencing was PBMCs or T cells enriched from blood (not recorded which). The sequence was collected from a woman aged 25 to 39 with acute COVID-19. The J gene is TRBJ1-5, the V gene TRBV30, with a weak D call TRBD1 (5 bases). The CDR3 sequence is CAWNSGSRGFGQPQHF. The CDR3 region has the DNA TGTGCCTGGAACTCGGGCTCGCGGGGGTTCGGTCAGCCCCAGCATTTT.